The rows below give T cell receptor beta chains drawn from one sample of a study of T-cell memory formation after mild COVID-19. TCRdb passed the 5' RACE reads through MiXCR, listing each CDR3 protein once. Of around 150,000 distinct CDR3 sequences detected, approximately 10% appear once; the ten largest clones hold approximately 3.8%. The sample taken for sequencing was PBMCs or a T cell subset sorted from them (not recorded which). The source of these receptors is a man aged 18 to 35 who had mild COVID-19 (a few samples of this study predate the infection). Cell type and time point are not known. Both conserved end residues are part of each CDR3. The D gene is left open where the match is weak. For some rows the clone size is stated as once, few or many, or as a class when expanded; others skip it.

D gene	V gene	clone size	J gene	CDR3 protein	CDR3 DNA
-	TRBV7-2	few	TRBJ1-3	CASSPGHSGNTIYF	TGTGCCAGCAGCCCAGGACACTCTGGAAACACCATATATTTT
-	TRBV2	-	TRBJ1-2	CASSEGNYGYTF	TGTGCCAGCAGTGAGGGTAACTATGGCTACACCTTC
-	TRBV5-1	few	TRBJ2-5	CASSGGGGETQYF	TGCGCCAGCTCCGGGGGCGGGGGAGAGACCCAGTACTTC
-	TRBV18	many	TRBJ2-7	CASSQGPEQYF	TGTGCCAGCTCACAGGGCCCCGAGCAGTACTTC
-	TRBV7-3	many	TRBJ1-1	CASSPGRGNTEAFF	TGTGCCAGCAGCCCCGGCCGGGGGAACACTGAAGCTTTCTTT
-	TRBV7-2	many	TRBJ1-4	CASSLGRVVGKLFF	TGTGCCAGCAGCTTAGGCAGGGTTGTTGGAAAACTGTTTTTT
-	TRBV9	-	TRBJ1-2	CASSALGNYGYTF	TGTGCCAGCAGCGCCTTGGGGAACTATGGCTACACCTTC
TRBD1	TRBV12-3/TRBV12-4	-	TRBJ1-2	CASSGQGGEGYTF	TGTGCCAGCAGTGGACAGGGAGGAGAAGGCTACACCTTC
-	TRBV6-2/TRBV6-3	few	TRBJ2-1	CASSTRPHDEQFF	TGTGCCAGCAGTACTCGCCCCCACGATGAGCAGTTCTTC
-	TRBV5-1	few	TRBJ2-5	CASSLEDLQYF	TGCGCCAGCAGCTTGGAGGACCTCCAGTACTTC
TRBD2	TRBV3-1	-	TRBJ2-5	CASSPSRGGTQYF	TGTGCCAGCAGCCCTAGCCGGGGGGGGACCCAGTACTTC
-	TRBV5-4	few	TRBJ2-3	CASSSTGRPDTQYF	TGTGCCAGCAGCTCCACAGGTCGGCCAGATACGCAGTATTTT
-	TRBV7-2	many	TRBJ2-7	CASSPIGGPSYEQYF	TGTGCCAGCAGCCCCATTGGCGGGCCCTCCTACGAGCAGTACTTC
-	TRBV20-1	few	TRBJ2-5	CSAWTDVQETQYF	TGCAGTGCTTGGACAGACGTCCAAGAGACCCAGTACTTC
TRBD2	TRBV2	many	TRBJ2-1	CASNPRLAGGDEQFF	TGTGCCAGCAACCCACGACTAGCGGGGGGCGATGAGCAGTTCTTC
TRBD1	TRBV6-5	few	TRBJ2-1	CASTSGQGVGEQFF	TGTGCCAGCACCTCGGGACAGGGGGTCGGTGAGCAGTTCTTC
-	TRBV3-1	-	TRBJ2-1	CASSLTGSNEQFF	TGTGCCAGCAGCCTCACGGGCTCTAATGAGCAGTTCTTC
TRBD1	TRBV10-3	few	TRBJ2-1	CAASGGSSYNEQFF	TGTGCCGCCTCAGGGGGAAGCTCCTACAATGAGCAGTTCTTC
TRBD1	TRBV20-1	-	TRBJ1-2	CSAPNQGQGPFYGYTF	TGCAGTGCACCAAACCAGGGACAGGGGCCTTTCTATGGCTACACCTTC
-	TRBV4-3	few	TRBJ1-2	CASSQDKGTYGYTF	TGCGCCAGCAGCCAAGATAAGGGGACCTATGGCTACACCTTC
TRBD1	TRBV7-2	-	TRBJ1-3	CASSFGTGGSSGNTIYF	TGTGCCAGCAGCTTCGGGACAGGGGGCAGCTCTGGAAACACCATATATTTT
-	TRBV7-3	few	TRBJ2-2	CASSLISGTVNTGELFF	TGTGCCAGCAGCTTAATCTCTGGAACAGTGAACACCGGGGAGCTGTTTTTT
-	TRBV11-2	few	TRBJ2-2	CASSPRQFRTGELFF	TGTGCCAGCAGCCCAAGGCAATTTAGAACCGGGGAGCTGTTTTTT
-	TRBV7-2	many	TRBJ1-2	CASSLGPGTIYGYTF	TGTGCCAGCAGCTTAGGTCCAGGAACTATCTATGGCTACACCTTC
TRBD1	TRBV4-1	-	TRBJ2-5	CASSREGTGVQETQYF	TGCGCCAGCAGCCGCGAAGGGACAGGGGTGCAAGAGACCCAGTACTTC
-	TRBV5-1	-	TRBJ2-1	CASSLLGLRDNEQFF	TGCGCCAGCAGCTTGTTGGGACTCCGAGACAATGAGCAGTTCTTC
-	TRBV5-8	-	TRBJ2-5	CASSSKVGGVETQYF	TGTGCCAGCAGCTCGAAGGTTGGAGGGGTGGAGACCCAGTACTTC
-	TRBV7-9	-	TRBJ2-3	CASSFVSSTDTQYF	TGTGCCAGCAGCTTCGTATCTAGCACAGATACGCAGTATTTT
-	TRBV4-1	few	TRBJ1-5	CASSQAPGDGGHDQPQHF	TGCGCCAGCAGCCAAGCTCCGGGGGACGGGGGGCACGATCAGCCCCAGCATTTT
TRBD2	TRBV14	few	TRBJ2-1	CASSRLAGIEQFF	TGTGCCAGCAGCCGACTAGCGGGGATTGAGCAGTTCTTC
-	TRBV12-5	many	TRBJ2-7	CASGLINSYEQYF	TGTGCTAGTGGTCTAATAAACAGCTACGAGCAGTACTTC
-	TRBV2	many	TRBJ2-3	CASSRDPTDTQYF	TGTGCCAGCAGTCGGGACCCCACAGATACGCAGTATTTT
-	TRBV7-6	many	TRBJ2-1	CASSRGIGNEQFF	TGTGCCAGCAGCAGGGGGATCGGCAATGAGCAGTTCTTC
-	TRBV18	many	TRBJ1-3	CASSRETSGNTIYF	TGTGCCAGCTCACGTGAGACATCTGGAAACACCATATATTTT
-	TRBV4-3	many	TRBJ2-7	CASSQDGRGFEQYF	TGCGCCAGCAGCCAAGATGGACGTGGTTTTGAGCAGTACTTC
-	TRBV12-3/TRBV12-4	few	TRBJ1-1	CASRERYTEAFF	TGTGCCAGCAGGGAGAGGTACACTGAAGCTTTCTTT
-	TRBV4-3	-	TRBJ2-5	CASSKGVFQETQYF	TGCGCCAGCAGTAAGGGTGTTTTTCAGGAGACCCAGTACTTC
TRBD1	TRBV7-8	-	TRBJ1-5	CASSQNRGEYRNQPQHF	TGTGCCAGCAGCCAAAACAGGGGGGAGTATAGGAATCAGCCCCAGCATTTT
TRBD1	TRBV29-1	few	TRBJ2-1	CSVAGTGGGYEQFF	TGCAGCGTTGCCGGGACAGGGGGCGGCTATGAGCAGTTCTTC
-	TRBV7-2	few	TRBJ2-5	CASSQRRHSQETQYF	TGTGCCAGCAGCCAACGAAGACACAGCCAAGAGACCCAGTACTTC
TRBD2	TRBV20-1	many	TRBJ2-1	CSARGSSGETYNEQFF	TGCAGTGCTAGAGGTTCTAGCGGGGAGACCTACAATGAGCAGTTCTTC
-	TRBV5-4	-	TRBJ1-1	CASRRDTNTEAFF	TGTGCCAGCAGGAGGGATACTAACACTGAAGCTTTCTTT
-	TRBV18	-	TRBJ2-2	CASSPNEGDTGELFF	TGTGCCAGCTCCCCCAATGAGGGGGACACCGGGGAGCTGTTTTTT
-	TRBV12-3/TRBV12-4	few	TRBJ1-1	CASSSTGGYEAFF	TGTGCCAGCAGTTCAACCGGGGGTTACGAAGCTTTCTTT
TRBD1	TRBV12-3/TRBV12-4	-	TRBJ2-3	CASSPGTVADTQYF	TGTGCCAGCAGTCCCGGGACAGTAGCAGATACGCAGTATTTT
TRBD2	TRBV6-5	few	TRBJ2-6	CASSLTSGRSGANVLTF	TGTGCCAGCAGTCTGACTAGCGGGAGGTCTGGGGCCAACGTCCTGACTTTC
-	TRBV5-1	-	TRBJ2-5	CASSSGGPVETQYF	TGCGCCAGCAGCTCCGGGGGGCCAGTCGAGACCCAGTACTTC